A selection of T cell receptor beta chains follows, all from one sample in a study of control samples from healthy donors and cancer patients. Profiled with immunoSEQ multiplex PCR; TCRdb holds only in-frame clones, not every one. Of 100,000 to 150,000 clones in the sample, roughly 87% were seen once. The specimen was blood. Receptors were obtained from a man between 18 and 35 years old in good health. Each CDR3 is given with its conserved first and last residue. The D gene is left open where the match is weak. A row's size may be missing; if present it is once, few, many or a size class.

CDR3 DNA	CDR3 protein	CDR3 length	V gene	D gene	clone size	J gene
TGTGCCAGCAGCCCGTCCGGGAGGACCCGGAGTGAGCAGTTCTTC	CASSPSGRTRSEQFF	15	TRBV7-3	TRBD2	.	TRBJ2-1
TGCGCCAGCAGCTTCTCCGGGAGGGCCCGGTCCTACGAGCAGTACTTC	CASSFSGRARSYEQYF	16	TRBV5-1	TRBD2	.	TRBJ2-7
TGTGCCAGCAGTTCCCCGCTAAGACTAGCGGGGGGAACCTACGAGCAGTACTTC	CASSSPLRLAGGTYEQYF	18	TRBV27	TRBD2	.	TRBJ2-7
TGTGCCACCACTCACCGGACAGGGCAACAGCCCCAGCATTTT	CATTHRTGQQPQHF	14	TRBV28	TRBD1	.	TRBJ1-5
TGTGCCAGTAGCACTAGGGACACAGATACGCAGTATTTT	CASSTRDTDTQYF	13	TRBV19	.	once	TRBJ2-3
TGTGCCAGCTGCCGGGACAGGGGGCTGGTTACTGAAGCTTTCTTT	CASCRDRGLVTEAFF	15	TRBV18	TRBD1	.	TRBJ1-1
TGTGCCAGCTCAAGGGACATGAACACTGAAGCTTTCTTT	CASSRDMNTEAFF	13	TRBV18	.	.	TRBJ1-1
TGCAGCGTTGAGAAATACGGGGAGCTGTTTTTT	CSVEKYGELFF	11	TRBV29-1	.	.	TRBJ2-2
TGTGCTAGTGGTCGGGACGGGAACACCGGGGAGCTGTTTTTT	CASGRDGNTGELFF	14	TRBV12-5	.	.	TRBJ2-2
TGTGCCAGCAGGGGCGGGGGTAAGACTGGAAACACCATATATTTT	CASRGGGKTGNTIYF	15	TRBV28	.	.	TRBJ1-3
TGTGCCAGCTCACCAAACAGGGCAACTGGAAACACCATATATTTT	CASSPNRATGNTIYF	15	TRBV18	.	.	TRBJ1-3
TGTGCCAGCAGCCTGGGGGGGGAGAACGAAAAACTGTTTTTT	CASSLGGENEKLFF	14	TRBV7-2	.	.	TRBJ1-4
TGTGCCAGTAGGTGGGCTAGCGGGAGAGGCTACAATGAGCAGTTCTTC	CASRWASGRGYNEQFF	16	TRBV19	TRBD2	.	TRBJ2-1
TGTGCCAGCGGCTCACTAGTAAGGGGCACAGATACGCAGTATTTT	CASGSLVRGTDTQYF	15	TRBV27	.	.	TRBJ2-3
TGTGCCAGCAGTGAAGGTTACAGTGGTGCTTGGGGCTACACCTTC	CASSEGYSGAWGYTF	15	TRBV6-1	.	.	TRBJ1-2
TGTGCCAGCAGCGTAGTAACGAACACTGAAGCTTTCTTT	CASSVVTNTEAFF	13	TRBV9	.	once	TRBJ1-1
TGCGCCACCCACGAGAAAGGAAACTATGGCTACACCTTC	CATHEKGNYGYTF	13	TRBV10-2	.	.	TRBJ1-2
TGCAGTGCTAGTTCTAGCGGTGGGTCAGATACGCAGTATTTT	CSASSSGGSDTQYF	14	TRBV20-1	TRBD2	.	TRBJ2-3
TGTGCCAGCGGCGCGGGAGTTCAAGATACGCAGTATTTT	CASGAGVQDTQYF	13	TRBV7-9	TRBD2	.	TRBJ2-3
TGTGCCAGCGGAGGGGGGCCCGGGGAGCTGTTTTTT	CASGGGPGELFF	12	TRBV2	.	.	TRBJ2-2
TGTGCCAGCAGCGCGGACAATGAGCAGTTCTTC	CASSADNEQFF	11	TRBV9	.	.	TRBJ2-1
TGTGCCAGCAGACCTAAACGAAGCCCCTTTAGCGGGAATGGGTACGAGCAGTACTTC	CASRPKRSPFSGNGYEQYF	19	TRBV6-4	TRBD2	.	TRBJ2-7
TGCAGCGTTAGGATCCCGGGACTAGCCTCTTTCCACAGTGGGCACAATGAGCAGTTCTTC	CSVRIPGLASFHSGHNEQFF	20	TRBV29-1	TRBD2	.	TRBJ2-1
TGTGCCAGCGGGACAGGGATGAACACTGAAGCTTTCTTT	CASGTGMNTEAFF	13	TRBV18	TRBD1	medium-sized	TRBJ1-1
TGTGCCAGCAGTCCGAACCTCTACACTAGCAACGAGCAGTACTTC	CASSPNLYTSNEQYF	15	TRBV28	.	.	TRBJ2-7
TGCGCCAGCAGCTTGGAACCTGGACTAGCAGCCGAGCAGTACTTC	CASSLEPGLAAEQYF	15	TRBV5-1	TRBD2	.	TRBJ2-7
.	CATSRIQGSIISPSIF	16	TRBV15	.	.	TRBJ1-5
TGTGCCAGCAGTACCGGGACAGTAACTAACTATGGCTACACCTTC	CASSTGTVTNYGYTF	15	TRBV2	TRBD1	once	TRBJ1-2
TGTGCCAGCAGCTTAGATGGCCAGCGGGAGTACAATGAGCAGTTCTTC	CASSLDGQREYNEQFF	16	TRBV11-3	TRBD2	.	TRBJ2-1
TGCAGTGCTAGTGGTGGGACTAGCGGGAGCTATTACGAGCAGTACTTC	CSASGGTSGSYYEQYF	16	TRBV20-1	TRBD2	.	TRBJ2-7
TGTGCCAGCAGGCCGGGACAGGGTACCGAGACCCAGTACTTC	CASRPGQGTETQYF	14	TRBV6-5	TRBD1	.	TRBJ2-5
TGCAGTGCTAGTACTGCTGCCCAAGAGACCCAGTACTTC	CSASTAAQETQYF	13	TRBV20-1	.	once	TRBJ2-5
TGTGCCAGCAGTGAGAAGGCCTATAGCAATCAGCCCCAGCATTTT	CASSEKAYSNQPQHF	15	TRBV6-1	.	.	TRBJ1-5
TGTGCCACATCCGGGACAGGGGTCAACACCGGGGAGCTGTTTTTT	CATSGTGVNTGELFF	15	TRBV19	TRBD1	once	TRBJ2-2
TGTGCCAGCAGTTATAACACCGGGACTAGCGACGAGCAGTACTTC	CASSYNTGTSDEQYF	15	TRBV9	TRBD2	.	TRBJ2-7
TGTGCCAGCAGTGAGAACTGGACGGGAGACTATGGCTACACCTTC	CASSENWTGDYGYTF	15	TRBV6-1	.	.	TRBJ1-2
TGTGCCAGCAGGGGTGAATCGAACACCGGGGAGCTGTTTTTT	CASRGESNTGELFF	14	TRBV7-6	.	.	TRBJ2-2
TGTGCCAGCAGTTTAGTCAGGGGACAGCCCCAGCATTTT	CASSLVRGQPQHF	13	TRBV12-3/TRBV12-4	.	few	TRBJ1-5
TGTGCCAGCAGCTTAGCAAAAGGGGGGTATGGCTACACCTTC	CASSLAKGGYGYTF	14	TRBV7-2	.	.	TRBJ1-2
TGTGCCAGCAGTTACAGGACTCAAGAGACCCAGTACTTC	CASSYRTQETQYF	13	TRBV7-2	.	.	TRBJ2-5
TGTGCCACCAAACCAGCCGGACTAGCGGGAGGACGGCCGATCAATGAGCAGTTCTTC	CATKPAGLAGGRPINEQFF	19	TRBV24-1	TRBD2	.	TRBJ2-1